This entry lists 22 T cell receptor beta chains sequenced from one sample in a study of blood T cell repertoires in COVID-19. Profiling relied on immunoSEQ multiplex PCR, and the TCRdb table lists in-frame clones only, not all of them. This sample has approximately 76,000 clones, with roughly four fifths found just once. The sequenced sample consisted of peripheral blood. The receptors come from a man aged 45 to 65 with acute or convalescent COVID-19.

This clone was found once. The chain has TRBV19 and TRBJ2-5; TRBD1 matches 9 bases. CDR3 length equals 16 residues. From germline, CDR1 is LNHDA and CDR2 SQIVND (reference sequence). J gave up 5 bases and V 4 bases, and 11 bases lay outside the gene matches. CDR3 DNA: TGTGCCAGTAGTAGGGAGGGACAGGGTCGAGGCGAGACCCAGTACTTC. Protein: CASSREGQGRGETQYF.

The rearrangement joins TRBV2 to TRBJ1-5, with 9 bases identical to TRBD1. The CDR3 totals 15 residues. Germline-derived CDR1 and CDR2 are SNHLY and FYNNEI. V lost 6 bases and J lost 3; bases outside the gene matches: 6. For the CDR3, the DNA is TGTGCCAGCAGAGGGACAGGGTCCCCCAATCAGCCCCAGCATTTT. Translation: CASRGTGSPNQPQHF.

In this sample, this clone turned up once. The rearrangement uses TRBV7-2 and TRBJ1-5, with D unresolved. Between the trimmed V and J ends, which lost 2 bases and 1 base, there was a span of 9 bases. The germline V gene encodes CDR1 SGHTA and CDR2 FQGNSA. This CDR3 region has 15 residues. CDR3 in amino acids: CASSLSGGSNQPQHF. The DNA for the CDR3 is TGTGCCAGCAGCTTAAGTGGAGGAAGCAATCAGCCCCAGCATTTT.

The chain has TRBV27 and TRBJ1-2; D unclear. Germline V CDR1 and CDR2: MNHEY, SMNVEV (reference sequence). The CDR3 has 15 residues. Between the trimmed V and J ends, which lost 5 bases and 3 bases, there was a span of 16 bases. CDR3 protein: CASSPTDWWDYGYTF. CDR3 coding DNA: TGTGCCAGCAGTCCGACGGACTGGTGGGACTATGGCTACACCTTC.

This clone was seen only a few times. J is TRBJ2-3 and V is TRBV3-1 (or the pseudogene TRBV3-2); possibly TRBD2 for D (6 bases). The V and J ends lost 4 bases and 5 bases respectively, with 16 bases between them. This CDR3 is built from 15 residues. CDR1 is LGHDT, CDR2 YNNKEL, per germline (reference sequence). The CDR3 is CASSPGLTHGDTQYF. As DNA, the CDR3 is TGTGCCAGCAGCCCGGGACTCACTCACGGAGATACGCAGTATTTT.

The CDR3 DNA is TGTGCTAGTGGTCCCGACAGTTCGGAGCCCCAGCATTTT. Protein product: CASGPDSSEPQHF. The chain has TRBV12-5 and TRBJ1-5; maybe TRBD1 (5 bases). The V and J ends lost 5 bases and 8 bases respectively, with 13 bases between them. Germline-derived CDR1 and CDR2 are LGHNT and FRNRAP. This CDR3 spans 13 amino acids.

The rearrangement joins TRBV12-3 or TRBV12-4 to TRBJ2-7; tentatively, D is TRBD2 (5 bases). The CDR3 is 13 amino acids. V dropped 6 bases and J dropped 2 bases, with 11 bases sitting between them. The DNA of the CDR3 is TGTGCCAGCAGAAAGATCGGGGCCTACGAGCAGTACTTC. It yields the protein CASRKIGAYEQYF.

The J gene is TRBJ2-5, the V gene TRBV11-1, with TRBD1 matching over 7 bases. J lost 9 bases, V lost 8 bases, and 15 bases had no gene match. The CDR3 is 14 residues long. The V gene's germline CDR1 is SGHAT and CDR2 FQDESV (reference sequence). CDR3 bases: TGTGCCAGCCGACCAGGGACAGCAAGAGCATCCCAGTACTTC. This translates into CASRPGTARASQYF.

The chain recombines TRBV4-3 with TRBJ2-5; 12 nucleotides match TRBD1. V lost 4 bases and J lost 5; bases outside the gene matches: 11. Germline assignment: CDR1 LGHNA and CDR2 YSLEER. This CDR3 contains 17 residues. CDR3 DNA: TGCGCCAGCAGCCGCAACCTACCGGGACAGGGGGCTGAGACCCAGTACTTC. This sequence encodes CASSRNLPGQGAETQYF.

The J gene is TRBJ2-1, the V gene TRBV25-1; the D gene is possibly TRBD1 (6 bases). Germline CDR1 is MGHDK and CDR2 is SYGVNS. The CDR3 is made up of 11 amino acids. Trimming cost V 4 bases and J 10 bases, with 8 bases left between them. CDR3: CASSGRGEQFF. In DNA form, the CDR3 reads TGTGCCAGCAGTGGAAGGGGGGAGCAGTTCTTC.

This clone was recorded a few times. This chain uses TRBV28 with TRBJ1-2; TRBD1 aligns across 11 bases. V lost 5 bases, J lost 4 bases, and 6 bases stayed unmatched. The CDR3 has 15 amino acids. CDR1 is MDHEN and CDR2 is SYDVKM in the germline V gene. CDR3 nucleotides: TGTGCCAGCAGTCCTCCGGGACAGGGGGGCTATGGCTACACCTTC. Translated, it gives CASSPPGQGGYGYTF.

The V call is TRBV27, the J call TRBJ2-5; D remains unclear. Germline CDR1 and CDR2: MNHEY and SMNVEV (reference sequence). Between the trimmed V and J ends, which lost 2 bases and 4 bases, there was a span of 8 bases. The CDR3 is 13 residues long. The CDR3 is CASSLGTGETQYF. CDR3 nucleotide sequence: TGTGCCAGCAGTTTAGGTACTGGAGAGACCCAGTACTTC.

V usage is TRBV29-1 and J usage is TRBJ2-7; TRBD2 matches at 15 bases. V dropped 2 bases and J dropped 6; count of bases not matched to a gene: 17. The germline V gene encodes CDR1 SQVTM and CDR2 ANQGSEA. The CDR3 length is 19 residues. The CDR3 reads CSVETPGLAGGLLGIEQYF. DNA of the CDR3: TGCAGCGTTGAAACCCCGGGACTAGCGGGGGGCCTCCTGGGGATCGAGCAGTACTTC.

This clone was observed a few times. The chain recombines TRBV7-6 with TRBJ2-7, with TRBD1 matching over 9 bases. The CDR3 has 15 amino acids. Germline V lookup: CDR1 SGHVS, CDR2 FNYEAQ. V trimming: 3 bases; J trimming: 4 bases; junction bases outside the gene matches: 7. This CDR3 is CASSFSDRGTYEQYF. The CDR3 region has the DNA TGTGCCAGCAGCTTCTCCGACAGGGGGACTTACGAGCAGTACTTC.

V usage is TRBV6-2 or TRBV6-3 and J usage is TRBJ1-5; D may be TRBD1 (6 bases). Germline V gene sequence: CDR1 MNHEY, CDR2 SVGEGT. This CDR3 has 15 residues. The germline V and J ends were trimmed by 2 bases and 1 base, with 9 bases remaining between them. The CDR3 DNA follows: TGTGCCAGCAGTTACCTCAGGGGAAGCAATCAGCCCCAGCATTTT. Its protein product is CASSYLRGSNQPQHF.

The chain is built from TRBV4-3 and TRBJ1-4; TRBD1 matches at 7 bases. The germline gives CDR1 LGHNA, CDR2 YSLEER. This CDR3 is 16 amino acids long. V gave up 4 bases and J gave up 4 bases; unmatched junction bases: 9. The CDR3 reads CASSRTMTGLNEKLFF. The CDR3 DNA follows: TGCGCCAGCAGCCGAACTATGACAGGGCTTAATGAAAAACTGTTTTTT.

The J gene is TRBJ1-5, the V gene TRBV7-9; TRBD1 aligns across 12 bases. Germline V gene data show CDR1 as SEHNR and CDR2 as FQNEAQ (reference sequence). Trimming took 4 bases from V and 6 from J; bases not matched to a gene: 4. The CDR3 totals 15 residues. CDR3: CASSSGQGALQPQHF. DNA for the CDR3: TGTGCCAGCAGCTCGGGACAGGGGGCTCTTCAGCCCCAGCATTTT.

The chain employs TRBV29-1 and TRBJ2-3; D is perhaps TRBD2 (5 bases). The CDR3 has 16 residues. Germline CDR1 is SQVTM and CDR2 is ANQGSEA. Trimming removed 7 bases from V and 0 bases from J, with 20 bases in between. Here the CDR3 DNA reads TGCAGCGCTCCATCCCGGGAAGGCCCGAGCACAGATACGCAGTATTTT. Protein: CSAPSREGPSTDTQYF.

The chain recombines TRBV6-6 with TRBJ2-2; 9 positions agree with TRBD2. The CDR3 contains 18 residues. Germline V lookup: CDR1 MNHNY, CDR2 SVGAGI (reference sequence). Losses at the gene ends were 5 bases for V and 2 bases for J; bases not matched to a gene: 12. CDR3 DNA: TGTGCCAGCAGTCAAAATCGGCCTAGCGGGGTAAACACCGGGGAGCTGTTTTTT. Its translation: CASSQNRPSGVNTGELFF.

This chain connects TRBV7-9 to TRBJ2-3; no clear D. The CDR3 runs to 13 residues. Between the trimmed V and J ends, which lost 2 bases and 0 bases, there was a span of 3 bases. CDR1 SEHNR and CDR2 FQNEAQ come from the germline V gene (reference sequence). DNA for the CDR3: TGTGCCAGCAGCTTATCTAGCACAGATACGCAGTATTTT. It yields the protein CASSLSSTDTQYF. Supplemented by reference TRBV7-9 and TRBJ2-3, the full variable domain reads DTGVSQNPRHKITKRGQNVTFRCDPISEHNRLYWYRQTLGQGPEFLTYFQNEAQLEKSRLLSDRFSAERPKGSFSTLEIQRTEQGDSAMYLCASSLSSTDTQYFGPGTRLTVL.

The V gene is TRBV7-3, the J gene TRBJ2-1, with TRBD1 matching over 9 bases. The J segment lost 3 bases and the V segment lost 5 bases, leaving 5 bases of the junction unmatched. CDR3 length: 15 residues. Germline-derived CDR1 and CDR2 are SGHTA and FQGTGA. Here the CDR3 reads CASSRVTGGYNEQFF. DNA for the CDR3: TGTGCCAGCAGCCGGGTGACAGGGGGCTACAATGAGCAGTTCTTC.

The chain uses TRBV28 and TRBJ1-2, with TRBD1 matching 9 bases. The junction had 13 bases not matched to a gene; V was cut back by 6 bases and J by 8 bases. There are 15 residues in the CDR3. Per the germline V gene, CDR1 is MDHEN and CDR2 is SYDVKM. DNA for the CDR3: TGTGCCAGCAGCCCGGGACAGGGATCCTTTTTGGGCTACACCTTC. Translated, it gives CASSPGQGSFLGYTF.